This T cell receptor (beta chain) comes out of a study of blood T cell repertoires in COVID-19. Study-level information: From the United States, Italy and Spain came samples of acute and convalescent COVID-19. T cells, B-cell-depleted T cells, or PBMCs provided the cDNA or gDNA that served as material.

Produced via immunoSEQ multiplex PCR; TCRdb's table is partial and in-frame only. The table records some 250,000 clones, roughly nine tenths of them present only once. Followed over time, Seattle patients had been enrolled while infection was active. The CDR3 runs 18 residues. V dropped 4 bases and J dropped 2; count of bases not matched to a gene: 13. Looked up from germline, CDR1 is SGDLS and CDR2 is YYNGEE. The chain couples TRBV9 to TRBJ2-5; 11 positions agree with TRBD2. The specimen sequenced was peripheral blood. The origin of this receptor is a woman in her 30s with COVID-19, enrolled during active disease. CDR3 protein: CASSHSGGALFVQETQYF. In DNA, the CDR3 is TGTGCCAGCAGCCATAGCGGGGGGGCCCTTTTCGTTCAAGAGACCCAGTACTTC.